The 29 T cell receptor beta chains in this list originate from one sample, sequenced in a study of human T cells and chemical hapten exposure. TCRdb independently ran MiXCR on the RACE reads; one entry per CDR3 protein. This sample has about 85,000 distinct CDR3 sequences; around 8.8% occur once, and the top ten carry 2.5% to 3%. Specified time point: pre-sensitization, week 0. Noted treatment: therapeutic diphenylcyclopropenone sensitization with weekly scalp DPC. The material sequenced was whole blood, taken in connection with sensitization to the hapten diphenylcyclopropenone (DPC). Source of these receptors: a man in his forties with alopecia areata. Some clones in this sample may be carry-over from other donors' samples.

This clonotype occurred many times. V gene TRBV6-5 combines with J gene TRBJ2-1; TRBD1 aligns across 8 bases. This CDR3 comprises 15 residues. The trim removed 5 bases at V and 4 bases at J, leaving 7 bases unmatched. Germline assignment: CDR1 MNHEY and CDR2 SVGAGI. For the CDR3, the DNA is TGTGCCAGCAGTACCACGGGACAGGATTACAATGAGCAGTTCTTC. It codes for CASSTTGQDYNEQFF.

The chain is built from TRBV4-2 and TRBJ2-7; TRBD2 matches 7 bases. The CDR3 totals 16 residues. In germline, CDR1 is LGHNA, CDR2 YNFKEQ. V was clipped by 1 base and J by 2 bases; unmatched bases: 8. In nucleotides, the CDR3 is TGTGCCAGCAGCCAAGGTGAGAGCGGGATTCCCTACGAGCAGTACTTC. Translation: CASSQGESGIPYEQYF.

This clonotype turned up a few times. This chain joins TRBV5-1 and TRBJ2-7; D may be TRBD1 or TRBD2 (5 bases each). Germline assignment: CDR1 SGHRS and CDR2 YFSETQ. V was cut by 4 bases and J by 6 bases, with 14 bases left in between. The length of the CDR3 is 13 residues. The CDR3, as DNA: TGCGCCAGCAGCCGGGACGACCGGGGCGAGCAGTACTTC. Residues: CASSRDDRGEQYF.

The rearrangement joins TRBV7-9 to TRBJ2-3; D is ambiguous. V dropped 2 bases and J dropped 3 bases, with 9 bases sitting between them. Germline V CDR1 and CDR2: SEHNR, FQNEAQ (reference sequence). The CDR3 spans 14 residues. CDR3 loop: CASSLKTGTDTQYF. Written as DNA, the CDR3 is TGTGCCAGCAGCTTAAAAACCGGGACAGATACGCAGTATTTT.

This clonotype was recorded many times. The chain links TRBV4-3 to TRBJ1-3; D uncertain. Per germline, CDR1 LGHNA and CDR2 YSLEER. V was shortened by 3 bases and J by 4 bases, with 7 bases between the two germline ends. There are 13 residues in the CDR3. The CDR3 spells CASSQEGGNTIYF. In DNA, the CDR3 is TGCGCCAGCAGCCAGGAAGGGGGAAACACCATATATTTT.

Only a few counts were recorded for this clonotype. The chain couples TRBV6-5 to TRBJ2-4; 8 bases fit TRBD1. Germline V gives CDR1 MNHEY, CDR2 SVGAGI. V was clipped by 5 bases and J by 9 bases; unmatched bases: 6. The CDR3 runs 13 residues. Written as DNA, the CDR3 is TGTGCCAGCAGTGACAGGGGAGCGGGCATTCAGTACTTC. It is translated as CASSDRGAGIQYF.

This clonotype has at least ten counts. The chain joins TRBV7-2 to TRBJ1-1; D possibly corresponds to TRBD1 (6 bases). The CDR3 sequence is 15 residues long. Trimming took off 5 bases at V and 3 bases at J, with 16 bases between the two ends. Germline values: CDR1 SGHTA, CDR2 FQGNSA. Written as DNA, the CDR3 is TGTGCCAGCAGCAGTACCGGGACATCAGACACTGAAGCTTTCTTT. This encodes CASSSTGTSDTEAFF.

This clonotype has just a few counts. This chain links TRBV5-1 with TRBJ2-3; D perhaps matches TRBD1 (5 bases). V gave up 2 bases and J gave up 2 bases, with 12 bases separating them. This CDR3 has 15 amino acids. The V gene's germline CDR1 is SGHRS and CDR2 YFSETQ. CDR3 in DNA: TGCGCCAGCAGCTTAGAAAGACAGCCCACAGATACGCAGTATTTT. This encodes CASSLERQPTDTQYF.

This clonotype appeared many times. CDR3 sequence: CASSKPQTGDYGYTF. The CDR3, as DNA: TGTGCCAGCAGCAAGCCACAGACAGGGGACTATGGCTACACCTTC. The V call is TRBV6-2 or TRBV6-3, the J call TRBJ1-2; 8 bases match TRBD1. The CDR3 totals 15 residues. The V gene's germline CDR1 is MNHEY and CDR2 SVGEGT. Trimming cost V 6 bases and J 3 bases; bases outside gene matches: 9.

Many counts were recorded for this clonotype. The V and J genes are TRBV28 and TRBJ1-5; TRBD1 matches at 10 bases. J was trimmed by 4 bases and V by 4 bases; bases with no gene match: 7. CDR3 length: 16 residues. Germline CDR1 reads MDHEN; CDR2 reads SYDVKM. The CDR3 here is CASSYIWTGGNQPQHF. CDR3 nucleotide sequence: TGTGCCAGCAGTTACATATGGACAGGGGGTAATCAGCCCCAGCATTTT.

CDR3 nucleotide sequence: TGTGCCATCAGTCCGGGACAGGCCACCTACGAGCAGTACGTC. This codes for CAISPGQATYEQYV. The rearrangement links TRBV10-3 to TRBJ2-7; 8 bases fit TRBD1. The V gene end was trimmed by 5 bases and the J gene end by 2 bases; junction bases not matched to a gene: 5. The CDR3 is 14 residues long. The germline V gene encodes CDR1 ENHRY and CDR2 SYGVKD.

This clonotype was counted between two and nine times. The chain is built from TRBV15 and TRBJ2-6, with D hard to call. The CDR3 runs to 21 residues. V was trimmed by 0 bases and J by 0 bases, leaving 21 bases between them. Looked up from germline, CDR1 is LNHNV and CDR2 is YYDKDF (reference sequence). CDR3 residues: CATSRDLKQNGGISGANVLTF. For the CDR3, the DNA is TGTGCCACCAGCAGAGATTTGAAACAGAACGGCGGAATCTCTGGGGCCAACGTCCTGACTTTC.

The genes are TRBV3-1 and TRBJ2-3; 10 bases agree with TRBD2. V shed 4 bases and J 4 bases; nucleotides not matched to a gene: 5. Germline values: CDR1 LGHDT, CDR2 YNNKEL (reference sequence). The CDR3 length is 15 residues. The CDR3 sequence is CASSLIAGGADTQYF. CDR3 in DNA: TGTGCCAGCAGCCTAATAGCGGGAGGCGCAGATACGCAGTATTTT.

The genes are TRBV5-4 and TRBJ2-7, with D possibly being TRBD1 or TRBD2 (6 bases each). V was clipped by 4 bases and J by 2 bases, with 16 bases between them. There are 15 residues in the CDR3. Germline V gene sequence: CDR1 SGHNT, CDR2 YYREEE (reference sequence). CDR3 DNA: TGTGCCAGCAGCGAAACTGGAGGGGGACCCTACGAGCAGTACGTC. Its translation: CASSETGGGPYEQYV.

This clonotype has at least ten counts. This chain links TRBV10-2 with TRBJ2-7, with D perhaps TRBD1 (6 bases). The CDR3 sequence is 13 residues long. Per germline, CDR1 WSHSY and CDR2 SAAADI. Trimming cost V 5 bases and J 0 bases, with 8 bases left between them. The CDR3, as DNA: TGCGCCAGCAGTCCGGACAGCTCCTACGAGCAGTACGTC. Protein sequence: CASSPDSSYEQYV.

The rearrangement joins TRBV12-3 or TRBV12-4 to TRBJ1-4; TRBD1 matches 7 bases. Trimming cost V 3 bases and J 8 bases; bases outside gene matches: 6. The CDR3 extends over 14 amino acids. This CDR3 reads CASSFTGEREKLFF. CDR3 bases: TGTGCCAGCAGTTTCACAGGGGAACGAGAAAAACTGTTTTTT.

Ten or more counts support this clonotype. The rearrangement links TRBV6-6 to TRBJ2-7; 7 bases fit TRBD2. Germline V CDR1 and CDR2: MNHNY, SVGAGI (reference sequence). The CDR3 is 13 residues long. CDR3 DNA sequence: TGTGCCAGCAGTTACTCGGGGGGAGGGACCCTGAGCGTC. It yields the protein CASSYSGGGTLSV.

This clonotype was recorded a few times. This chain joins TRBV29-1 and TRBJ2-1; D is ambiguous. CDR1 SQVTM and CDR2 ANQGSEA come from the germline V gene. V lost 5 bases to trimming and J lost 0 bases, with 8 bases between them. The CDR3 extends over 13 amino acids. In DNA, the CDR3 is TGCAGCGTTCCAGAGAGCTCCTACAATGAGCAGTTCTTC. Protein: CSVPESSYNEQFF.

This clonotype appeared many times. J is TRBJ1-1 and V is TRBV10-3; TRBD1 matches 9 bases. Losses at the gene ends were 0 bases for V and 0 bases for J; bases not matched to a gene: 8. Germline CDR1 and CDR2: ENHRY and SYGVKD. The CDR3 runs to 18 residues. The CDR3 protein is CAISESRDRGNMNTEAFF. CDR3 coding DNA: TGTGCCATCAGTGAGTCTAGAGACAGGGGGAACATGAACACTGAAGCTTTCTTT.

This clonotype was picked up a small number of times. The V call is TRBV2, the J call TRBJ2-4; the D is unclear. The germline V gene has CDR1 SNHLY and CDR2 FYNNEI. Trimming took 8 bases from V and 1 from J, leaving 12 bases between them. The CDR3 has 14 amino acids. CDR3 sequence: CASGQDGAKNIQYF. CDR3 DNA sequence: TGTGCCAGCGGTCAAGATGGGGCCAAAAACATTCAGTACTTC.

The chain recombines TRBV24-1 with TRBJ2-7; weak D call: TRBD1 (5 bases). Germline CDR1 is KGHDR and CDR2 is SFDVKD. CDR3 length equals 10 residues. Between the trimmed V and J ends, which lost 8 bases and 10 bases, there was a span of 11 bases. The CDR3 DNA reads TGTGCCACCACCGAAGGGGTACAGTACTTC. Its protein product is CATTEGVQYF.

By sample share, this clonotype is medium-sized (0.01 to 0.1%). The J gene is TRBJ2-7, the V gene TRBV9; D is perhaps TRBD1 (5 bases). This CDR3 region has 15 residues. The germline CDR1 and CDR2 sequences are SGDLS and YYNGEE. Trimming cost V 2 bases and J 0 bases, with 12 bases left between them. CDR3 in amino acids: CASSVQDSDSYEQYF. CDR3 in DNA: TGTGCCAGCAGCGTCCAAGACAGCGACTCCTACGAGCAGTACTTC. The complete variable domain, with remaining parts taken from reference TRBV9 and TRBJ2-7, reads DSGVTQTPKHLITATGQRVTLRCSPRSGDLSVYWYQQSLDQGLQFLIQYYNGEERAKGNILERFSAQQFPDLHSELNLSSLELGDSALYFCASSVQDSDSYEQYFGPGTRLTVT.

The chain has TRBV12-3 or TRBV12-4 and TRBJ2-1; D ambiguous. The CDR3 covers 13 residues. V gave up 3 bases and J gave up 4 bases, with 7 bases separating them. The CDR3 DNA reads TGTGCCAGCAGTTTGGGCAGGTACAATGAGCAGTTCTTC. It translates to CASSLGRYNEQFF.

V is TRBV7-9 and J is TRBJ1-4; D is unclear. The CDR3 totals 15 residues. V lost 4 bases and J lost 0, with 9 bases in between. Germline V lookup: CDR1 SEHNR, CDR2 FQNEAQ (reference sequence). CDR3 region: CASSSTDATNEKLFF. The CDR3 bases are TGTGCCAGCAGCTCCACTGACGCAACTAATGAAAAACTGTTTTTT.

At least ten counts were recorded for this clonotype. This chain uses TRBV2 with TRBJ2-7; D gene uncertain. CDR1 and CDR2 from the germline V gene are SNHLY and FYNNEI. The CDR3 loop spans 12 amino acids. With 5 bases removed from V and 6 bases from J, the gap between germline ends came to 11 bases. Here the CDR3 DNA reads TGTGCCAGCAGTTACCCCCAGCCCGAGCAGTACTTC. It specifies CASSYPQPEQYF. The variable domain in full, with the rest retrieved from reference TRBV2 and TRBJ2-7, is EPEVTQTPSHQVTQMGQEVILRCVPISNHLYFYWYRQILGQKVEFLVSFYNNEISEKSEIFDDQFSVERPDGSNFTLKIRSTKLEDSAMYFCASSYPQPEQYFGPGTRLTVT.

There are a few counts of this clonotype. The chain links TRBV24-1 to TRBJ2-3; 9 bases agree with TRBD2. Germline CDR1 reads KGHDR; CDR2 reads SFDVKD. CDR3 length equals 17 residues. V dropped 4 bases and J dropped 6; count of bases not matched to a gene: 13. The CDR3: CATSEGVASGMLDTQYF. For the CDR3, the DNA is TGTGCCACCAGTGAAGGGGTTGCTAGCGGGATGCTCGATACGCAGTATTTT.

The chain uses TRBV6-6 and TRBJ1-6; 8 positions agree with TRBD1. Germline CDR1 and CDR2: MNHNY and SVGAGI (reference sequence). The V and J ends lost 2 bases and 10 bases, in that order; junction bases with no gene match: 7. The CDR3 contains 15 residues. CDR3 in DNA: TGTGCCAGCAGTTACGGACAGGGTAATTTGTCACCCCTCCACTTT. This translates into CASSYGQGNLSPLHF.

Ten or more counts support this clonotype. The CDR3 sequence: CASENDRVADTQYF. CDR3 nucleotides: TGTGCCAGCGAAAACGACAGGGTCGCAGATACGCAGTATTTT. The rearrangement uses TRBV2 and TRBJ2-3; TRBD1 matches at 7 bases. The germline V gene encodes CDR1 SNHLY and CDR2 FYNNEI. The CDR3 consists of 14 residues. The J segment lost 4 bases and the V segment lost 8 bases, leaving 9 bases of the junction unmatched.

This clonotype has at least ten counts. J is TRBJ2-2 and V is TRBV6-1; D call uncertain. From germline, CDR1 is MNHNS and CDR2 SASEGT. The length of the CDR3 is 13 residues. Trimming took off 2 bases at V and 6 bases at J, with 7 bases between the two ends. The CDR3 DNA follows: TGTGCCAGCAGTGAAATAAAGGCCGGGGAGCTGTTTTTT. Its translation is CASSEIKAGELFF.